A single sample gave rise to the 11 T cell receptor beta chains below, sequenced in a study of regulatory T cells in long-lasting Graves disease. Library construction for TCR beta used iRepertoire HTBI primers and Arm-PCR of CDR3 regions. A single record per CDR3 protein comes from TCRdb applying MiXCR to the multiplex PCR reads. The table lists roughly 500,000 distinct CDR3 sequences, around 20% of them singletons. As for time point: persistent/refractory GD, antithyroid drugs over 5 years with positive TRAb. The TCR library was made from RNA that had been extracted from PBMCs in TRIzol. This specimen consisted of peripheral blood mononuclear cells (PBMCs), obtained when the disease was refractory, from a patient treated with antithyroid drugs. These receptors were obtained from a female donor with Graves disease.

The rearrangement links TRBV3-1 to TRBJ2-7, with 10 bases lining up with TRBD2. V gave up 4 bases and J gave up 11 bases; unmatched junction bases: 14. This CDR3 has 15 residues. CDR1 and CDR2 from the germline V gene are LGHDT and YNNKEL (reference sequence). DNA of the CDR3: TGTGCCAGCAGCCCCGTGGGGACTAGCGCGTCGGGGGAGTACTTC. Protein sequence: CASSPVGTSASGEYF.

This clonotype was detected ten times or more. This chain joins TRBV27 and TRBJ1-5; 7 positions agree with TRBD1. The V segment lost 6 bases and the J segment 3 bases; nucleotides outside the gene matches: 5. The CDR3 totals 14 residues. CDR1 and CDR2 (germline): MNHEY, SMNVEV (reference sequence). The CDR3 reads CASRRQGDNQPQHF. CDR3 DNA sequence: TGTGCCAGCAGACGGCAGGGGGACAATCAGCCCCAGCATTTT.

This clonotype showed up just a few times. V and J are TRBV12-3 or TRBV12-4 and TRBJ2-1, with 10 bases fitting TRBD2. V shed 5 bases, J shed 9 bases, and the junction held 10 bases outside the gene matches. This CDR3 has 15 amino acids. CDR3 sequence: CASSPNRAGGREQFF. The CDR3 DNA reads as TGTGCCAGCAGTCCGAATCGAGCGGGAGGGCGTGAGCAGTTCTTC.

This clonotype was counted ten times or more. This chain uses TRBV28 with TRBJ2-7; 9 bases are shared with TRBD1. Germline loops: CDR1 MDHEN, CDR2 SYDVKM. The junction had 9 bases not matched to a gene; V was cut back by 2 bases and J by 7 bases. This CDR3 contains 15 residues. The CDR3 region is CASSLVGQGLYEQYF. DNA for the CDR3: TGTGCCAGCAGTTTAGTGGGACAGGGTTTATATGAGCAGTACTTC.

As to this clonotype: A clone one base away is much larger, so this may be a read error. This chain links TRBV6-5 with TRBJ1-2; D gene ambiguous. The CDR3 runs to 13 residues. Germline values: CDR1 MNHEY, CDR2 SVGAGI. As DNA, the CDR3 is TGTGCCAGCGGTTACCGGGAGAACTATGGCTACACCTTC. It is translated as CASGYRENYGYTF.

This clonotype came up many times. The chain combines TRBV7-6 with TRBJ2-7; 9 bases agree with TRBD1. V was clipped by 6 bases and J by 7 bases; unmatched bases: 7. The CDR3 has 13 amino acids. The germline CDR1 and CDR2 sequences are SGHVS and FNYEAQ. CDR3 bases: TGTGCCAGCAGTCCCGGGACAGGGCCGGAGCAGTACTTC. It encodes CASSPGTGPEQYF. The full variable domain, rest sourced from reference TRBV7-6 and TRBJ2-7, is GAGVSQSPRYKVTKRGQDVALRCDPISGHVSLYWYRQALGQGPEFLTYFNYEAQQDKSGLPNDRFSAERPEGSISTLTIQRTEQRDSAMYRCASSPGTGPEQYFGPGTRLTVT.

This clonotype was observed many times. The chain couples TRBV7-8 to TRBJ1-5, with TRBD1 matching over 11 bases. With 5 bases clipped from V and 4 bases from J, the junction kept 10 bases outside the gene matches. Germline values: CDR1 SGHVS, CDR2 FQNEAQ. The CDR3 spans 17 residues. This CDR3 reads CASSRGTGTGGNQPQHF. CDR3 sequence (DNA): TGTGCCAGCAGCAGAGGCACCGGGACAGGGGGGAATCAGCCCCAGCATTTT.

CDR3 sequence: CSVEFRPVYGYTF. CDR3 DNA: TGCAGCGTTGAATTTAGGCCAGTCTATGGCTACACCTTC. The J gene is TRBJ1-2, the V gene TRBV29-1; D is unresolved. The V gene lost 2 bases and the J gene lost 4 bases, with 11 bases spanning the gap. The CDR3 totals 13 residues. Germline assignment: CDR1 SQVTM and CDR2 ANQGSEA.

This clonotype was counted many times. V usage is TRBV28 and J usage is TRBJ2-7; a weak D match, TRBD1 (6 bases). Trimming removed 5 bases at V and 5 bases at J, with 13 bases between. Germline lookup yields CDR1 MDHEN and CDR2 SYDVKM. The CDR3 is made up of 13 amino acids. The CDR3 bases are TGTGCCAGCAGTCGAAACACAGGGAACGAGCAGTACTTC. Protein sequence: CASSRNTGNEQYF.

The J gene is TRBJ2-3, the V gene TRBV12-3 or TRBV12-4; D may correspond to TRBD1 or TRBD2 (5 bases each). This CDR3 is 14 amino acids long. V was pared by 10 bases and J by 4 bases, with 18 bases between. The CDR3, as DNA: TGTGCCACCCGGGACGGTCAAGAATCAGATACGCAGTATTTT. Protein sequence: CATRDGQESDTQYF.

This clonotype was seen a single time. This chain connects TRBV2 to TRBJ2-3; tentative D call: TRBD2 (6 bases). V was trimmed by 10 bases and J by 4 bases, leaving 18 bases between them. Looked up from germline, CDR1 is SNHLY and CDR2 is FYNNEI. This CDR3 region has 14 residues. In DNA, the CDR3 is TGTGCCACTTGGAGACTAGTTCCAGCAGATACGCAGTATTTT. Protein: CATWRLVPADTQYF.